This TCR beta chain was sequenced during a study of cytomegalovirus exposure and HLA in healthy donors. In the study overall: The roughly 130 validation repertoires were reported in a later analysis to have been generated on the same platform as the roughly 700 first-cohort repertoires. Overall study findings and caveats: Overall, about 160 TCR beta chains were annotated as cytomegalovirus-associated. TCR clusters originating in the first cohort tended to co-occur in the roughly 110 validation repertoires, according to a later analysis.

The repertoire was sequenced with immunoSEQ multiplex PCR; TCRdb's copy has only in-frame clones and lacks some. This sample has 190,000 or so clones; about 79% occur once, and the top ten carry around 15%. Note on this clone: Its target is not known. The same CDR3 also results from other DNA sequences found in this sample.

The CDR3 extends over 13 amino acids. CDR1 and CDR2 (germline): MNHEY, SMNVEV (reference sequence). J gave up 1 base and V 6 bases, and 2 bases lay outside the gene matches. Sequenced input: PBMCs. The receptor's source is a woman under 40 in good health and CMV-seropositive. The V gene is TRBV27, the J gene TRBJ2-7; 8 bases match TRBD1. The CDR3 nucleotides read TGTGCCAGCAGCCGACAGGGGTCCTACGAGCAGTACTTC. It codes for CASSRQGSYEQYF.